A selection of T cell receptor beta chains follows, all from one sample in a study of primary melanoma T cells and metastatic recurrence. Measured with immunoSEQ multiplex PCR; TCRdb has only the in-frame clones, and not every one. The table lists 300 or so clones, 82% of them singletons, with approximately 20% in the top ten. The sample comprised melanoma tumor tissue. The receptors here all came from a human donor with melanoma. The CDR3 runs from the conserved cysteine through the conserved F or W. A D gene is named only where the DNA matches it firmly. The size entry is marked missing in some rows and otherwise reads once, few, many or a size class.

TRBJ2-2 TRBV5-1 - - CVSSPGRPNTGELFF TGCGTCAGCAGCCCCGGTAGACCAAACACCGGGGAGCTGTTTTTT
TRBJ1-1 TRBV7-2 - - CASSFSRNTEAFF TGTGCCAGCAGCTTTTCCAGAAACACTGAAGCTTTCTTT
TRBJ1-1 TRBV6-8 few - CASSATQNTEAFF TGTGCCAGCAGCGCGACACAGAACACTGAAGCTTTCTTT
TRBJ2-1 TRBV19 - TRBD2 CASSIVAGALNEQFF TGTGCCAGTAGTATTGTAGCGGGGGCCCTCAATGAGCAGTTCTTC
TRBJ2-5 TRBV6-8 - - CASSYSRQETQYF TGTGCCAGCAGTTACTCGCGGCAAGAGACCCAGTACTTC
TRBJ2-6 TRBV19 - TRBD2 CATAGGGTGANVLTF TGTGCCACCGCGGGAGGGGGGACTGGGGCCAACGTCCTGACTTTC
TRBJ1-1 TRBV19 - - CASSTRLVAFF TGTGCCAGTAGTACACGGTTGGTTGCTTTCTTT
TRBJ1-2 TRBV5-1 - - CASSLSFSGAQTVYGYTF TGCGCCAGCAGCTTGTCTTTTTCGGGGGCGCAGACGGTCTATGGCTACACCTTC
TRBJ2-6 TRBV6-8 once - CASRGLGSSGANVLTF TGTGCCAGCAGGGGTCTCGGAAGCTCTGGGGCCAACGTCCTGACTTTC
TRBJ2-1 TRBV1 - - CASSQGPGLAGTNEQFF TGCGCCAGCAGCCAAGGCCCCGGACTAGCGGGGACCAATGAGCAGTTCTTC
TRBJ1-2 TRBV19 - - CASSGPSGGYTF TGTGCCAGCTCCGGGCCTTCAGGCGGCTACACCTTC
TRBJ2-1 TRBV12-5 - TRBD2 CASGLGRLAGRDNEQFF TGTGCTAGTGGTTTGGGCCGACTAGCGGGGAGGGATAATGAGCAGTTCTTC
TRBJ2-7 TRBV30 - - CAWSVTGADEQYF TGTGCCTGGAGTGTAACCGGGGCGGACGAGCAGTACTTC
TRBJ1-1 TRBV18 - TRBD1 CASSPGTGITDKAFF TGTGCCAGCTCACCAGGGACAGGGATTACCGATAAGGCTTTCTTT
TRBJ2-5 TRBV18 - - CASSLSAPGGRETQYF TGTGCCAGCTCACTTAGCGCCCCAGGAGGGCGAGAGACCCAGTACTTC
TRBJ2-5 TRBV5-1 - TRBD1 CASSWGTGASRETQYF TGCGCCAGCAGCTGGGGGACAGGGGCCTCAAGGGAGACCCAGTACTTC
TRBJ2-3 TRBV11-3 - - CASSSSGAADTQYF TGTGCTAGCAGCTCCTCGGGGGCGGCAGATACGCAGTATTTT
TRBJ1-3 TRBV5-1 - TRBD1 CASSLSSGGSGNTIYF TGCGCCAGCAGCCTTTCCTCAGGGGGCTCTGGAAACACCATATATTTT
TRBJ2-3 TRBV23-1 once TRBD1 CASSQLGQGARTDTQYF TGCGCCAGCAGCCAACTCGGACAGGGGGCGCGCACAGATACGCAGTATTTT
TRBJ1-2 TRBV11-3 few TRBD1 CASAGGDRAYDYTF TGTGCCAGCGCTGGAGGGGACAGGGCCTATGACTACACCTTC
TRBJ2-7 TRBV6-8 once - CASSYSWDGVTEQYF TGTGCCAGCAGTTACTCATGGGACGGGGTTACCGAGCAGTACTTC
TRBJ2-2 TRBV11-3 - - CASSVQGRENTGELFF TGTGCCAGCAGCGTACAGGGTCGGGAGAACACCGGGGAGCTGTTTTTT
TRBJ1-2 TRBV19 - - CASTVGGAGTPWHYGYTF TGTGCCAGTACCGTCGGCGGGGCAGGGACCCCTTGGCACTATGGCTACACCTTC
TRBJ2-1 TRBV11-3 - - CASSWSFESSEQFF TGTGCCAGCAGCTGGTCCTTCGAGTCAAGTGAGCAGTTCTTC
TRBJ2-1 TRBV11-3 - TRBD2 CASSFSGGAGYNEQFF TGTGCCAGCAGCTTTAGCGGGGGGGCCGGCTACAATGAGCAGTTCTTC
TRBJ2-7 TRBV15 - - CATSRDRGPYEQYF TGTGCCACCAGCAGAGATCGTGGGCCCTACGAGCAGTACTTC
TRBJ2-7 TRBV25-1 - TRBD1 CASNDWGQRSYEQYF TGTGCCAGCAATGATTGGGGACAGCGCTCCTACGAGCAGTACTTC
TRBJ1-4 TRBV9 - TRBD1 CASSERQGTNEKLFF TGTGCCAGCAGCGAAAGACAGGGGACTAATGAAAAACTGTTTTTT
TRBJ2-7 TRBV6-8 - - CASRLRDGYEQYF TGTGCCAGCAGGCTCAGGGACGGCTACGAGCAGTACTTC
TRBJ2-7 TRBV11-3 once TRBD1 CASSWEPGGGYEQYF TGTGCCAGCAGCTGGGAGCCAGGGGGCGGCTACGAGCAGTACTTC
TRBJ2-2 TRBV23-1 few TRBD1 CASTFGQGYTGELFF TGCGCCAGCACCTTCGGACAGGGGTACACCGGGGAGCTGTTTTTT
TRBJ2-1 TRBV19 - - CASTVVGGTRYNEQFF TGTGCCAGTACTGTGGTCGGGGGGACAAGGTACAATGAGCAGTTCTTC
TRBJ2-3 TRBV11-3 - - CASSSTRDFPDTQYF TGTGCCAGCAGCTCCACTAGGGATTTCCCAGATACGCAGTATTTT
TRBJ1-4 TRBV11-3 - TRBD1 CASSLPGQGSEKLFF TGTGCCAGCAGCTTACCGGGACAGGGGTCTGAAAAACTGTTTTTT
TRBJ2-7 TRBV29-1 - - CSVELAGIYEQYF TGCAGCGTTGAACTTGCGGGAATCTACGAGCAGTACTTC
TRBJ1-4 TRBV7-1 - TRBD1 CASSTETGAREKLFF TGTGCCAGCAGCACGGAGACAGGGGCTCGCGAAAAACTGTTTTTT
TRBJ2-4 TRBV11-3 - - CASSKTAQAKNIQYF TGTGCCAGCAGCAAGACAGCCCAAGCCAAAAACATTCAGTACTTC
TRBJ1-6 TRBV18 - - CASSPNKASGGYSPLHF TGTGCCAGCTCTCCAAACAAAGCTTCTGGAGGATATTCACCCCTCCACTTT
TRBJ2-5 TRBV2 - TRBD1 CASSDQGVKETQYF TGTGCCAGCAGTGACCAGGGGGTGAAGGAGACCCAGTACTTC
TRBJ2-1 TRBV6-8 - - CASSYRKGDEQFF TGTGCCAGCAGTTACCGTAAAGGGGATGAGCAGTTCTTC
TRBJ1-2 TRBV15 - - CATSRQRDSLGYGYTF TGTGCCACCAGCAGACAAAGGGACTCCTTGGGGTATGGCTACACCTTC
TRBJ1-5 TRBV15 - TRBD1 CATSRGRQGNQPQHF TGTGCCACCAGCAGAGGGAGACAGGGGAATCAGCCCCAGCATTTT
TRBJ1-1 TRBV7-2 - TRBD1 CASSAYRGAEAFF TGTGCCAGCAGCGCATACAGGGGGGCTGAAGCTTTCTTT
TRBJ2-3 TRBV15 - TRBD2 CATSSELAGLTDTQYF TGTGCCACCAGCAGCGAACTAGCGGGCTTAACAGATACGCAGTATTTT
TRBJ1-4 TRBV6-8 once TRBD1 CASSLDRGEEKLFF TGTGCCAGCAGCCTCGACAGGGGGGAAGAAAAACTGTTTTTT
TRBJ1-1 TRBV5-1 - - CASSPGPSGGTEAFF TGCGCCAGCAGCCCCGGACCCTCCGGTGGAACTGAAGCTTTCTTT
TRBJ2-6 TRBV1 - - CASSEYSSGANVLTF TGCGCCAGCAGCGAGTACAGCTCTGGGGCCAACGTCCTGACTTTC
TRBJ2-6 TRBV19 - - CASSYSGANVLTF TGTGCCAGTAGCTACTCTGGGGCCAACGTCCTGACTTTC
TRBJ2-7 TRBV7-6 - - CASSFEGGLHEQYF TGTGCCAGCAGCTTTGAGGGGGGCCTCCACGAGCAGTACTTC